A selection of T cell receptor beta chains follows, all from one sample in a study of cytomegalovirus exposure and HLA in healthy donors. The data were produced by immunoSEQ multiplex PCR, yet TCRdb's version contains in-frame clones alone and is incomplete. The sample has about 93,000 clones, roughly 80% seen once. Specimen: PBMCs. The receptors here all came from a boy aged 5-17 years in good health and CMV-seronegative. The CDR3 runs from the conserved cysteine through the conserved F or W. The D gene is left open where the match is weak. For some rows the clone size is stated as once, few or many, or as a class when expanded; others skip it.

few	TRBJ2-1	TRBV7-7	TRBD2	TGTGCCAGCAGCCCGTTGACTAGCGGGAGTGGGGATGAGCAGTTCTTC	CASSPLTSGSGDEQFF
.	TRBJ2-7	TRBV6-5	TRBD2	TGTGCCAGCAGTTACGAGCTAGCGGGAGGCTACGAGCAGTACTTC	CASSYELAGGYEQYF
.	TRBJ1-1	TRBV5-1	TRBD1	TGCGCCAGCAGCCCCGGGACAGGGTCTGGCAACACTGAAGCTTTCTTT	CASSPGTGSGNTEAFF
.	TRBJ1-2	TRBV6-5	.	TGTGCCACGGGACGAGCGGGCTATGGCTACACCTTC	CATGRAGYGYTF
few	TRBJ2-3	TRBV6-5	.	TGTGCCAGCAGTCGGGGTCGTACGGCCGATGCGCAGTATTTT	CASSRGRTADAQYF
.	TRBJ1-1	TRBV7-9	.	TGTGCCAGCAGCTTCGGGGGGATGAACACTGAAGCTTTCTTT	CASSFGGMNTEAFF
.	TRBJ1-1	TRBV6-5	.	TGTGCCAGCAGGGGGCGCGTGTGGACTGAAGCTTTCTTT	CASRGRVWTEAFF
.	TRBJ1-1	TRBV9	TRBD1	TGTGCCAGCAGCGGAGGACAGGGGACTGAAGCTTTCTTT	CASSGGQGTEAFF
few	TRBJ2-5	TRBV6-4	.	TGTGCCAGCAGCAAGATGAGCGGACCCCAAGAGACCCAGTACTTC	CASSKMSGPQETQYF
.	TRBJ2-3	TRBV6-5	.	TGTGCCAGCAGCCTCGGGGCTGGGGCGGGGAGTACGCAGTATTTT	CASSLGAGAGSTQYF
.	TRBJ2-7	TRBV7-2	.	TGTGCCAGCAGCGGAAACCCGGGACAATCCTACGAGCAGTACTTC	CASSGNPGQSYEQYF
.	TRBJ2-7	TRBV29-1	TRBD2	TGCAGCGTTGAATTATCCGGAGCGGGAGCTCCCTACGAGCAGTACTTC	CSVELSGAGAPYEQYF
.	TRBJ2-1	TRBV9	.	TGTGCCAGCAGCCTCAGCTCCTACAATGAGCAGTTCTTC	CASSLSSYNEQFF
.	TRBJ1-2	TRBV10-2	.	TGCGCCAGCAGTGATTGGGGAGTTAACTATGGCTACACCTTC	CASSDWGVNYGYTF
.	TRBJ1-1	TRBV11-2	.	TGTGCCAGCAGCTTGGGGGCTTTGACTGAAGCTTTCTTT	CASSLGALTEAFF
.	TRBJ2-7	TRBV7-9	TRBD2	TGTGCCAGCAGCTACGAAAGCGGGGGTTACGGCGAGCAGTACTTC	CASSYESGGYGEQYF
.	TRBJ1-1	TRBV4-3	.	TGCGCCAGCAGCCAAGATAGTGGCACTGAAGCTTTCTTT	CASSQDSGTEAFF